The source of this TCR beta chain is a study of T-cell reconstitution after alpha-beta-depleted transplantation in children. Preparation of the TCRbeta library involved a method that used unique molecular identifiers. TCRdb re-called the PCR reads through MiXCR, storing one row per CDR3 protein. The repertoire has under 300,000 distinct CDR3 sequences, approximately 10% of them found once; the top ten carry less than 25%. The V segment lost 2 bases and the J segment 6 bases; nucleotides outside the gene matches: 6. This CDR3 has 16 amino acids. In germline, CDR1 is SGHDT, CDR2 YYEEEE. The sample holds many counts of this clonotype.

The sequenced sample was peripheral blood, obtained 180 days after TCRalphabeta/CD19-depleted stem cell transplant. This receptor was identified in a male patient aged 2 to 9 who had a stem cell transplant for chronic granulomatous disease, so the T cells may come from the graft donor. The rearrangement joins TRBV5-6 to TRBJ2-7, with 15 bases matching TRBD2. The CDR3 nucleotides are TGTGCCAGCAGCTTCCGGACTAGCGGGGGGGCGTCCGAGCAGTACTTC. Amino acid sequence: CASSFRTSGGASEQYF.